The source of this T cell receptor beta chain is a study of regulatory T cells in long-lasting Graves disease. Findings and caveats of the study: Relative to newly diagnosed Graves' patients, persistent ones had lower TCR diversity.

Regarding this clonotype: Its matching antigen is unknown.

V was cut by 1 base and J by 1 base, with 9 bases left in between. Germline CDR1 reads SGHAT; CDR2 reads FQNNGV. The CDR3 has 15 amino acids. Relying on iRepertoire HTBI primers and Arm-PCR of CDR3 regions, the team built TCR beta libraries. MiXCR, run by TCRdb on the multiplex PCR reads, gives a single entry per CDR3 protein. The data contain a few hundred thousand distinct CDR3 sequences, approximately 12% of them seen just once; the ten biggest clones take up approximately 17%. The sample's time point: newly diagnosed GD, antithyroid drugs for less than 3 months. From RNA extracted from PBMCs, the TCR library was made. The data also belong to a second study, concerning T cells in Graves' hyperthyroidism and ophthalmopathy.

The sequencing used peripheral blood mononuclear cells (PBMCs), collected at new diagnosis, from a patient treated with antithyroid drugs. The chain couples TRBV11-2 to TRBJ2-3; D uncertain. The TCR originated in a woman aged 18 to 35 with Graves disease. For the CDR3, the DNA is TGTGCCAGCAGCTTAGGAGCATATGGCACAGATACGCAGTATTTT. Its protein is CASSLGAYGTDTQYF.